This TCR beta chain is drawn from a study of OX40 agonist ivuxolimab in advanced cancers. The protocol was immunoSEQ multiplex PCR, while the TCRdb copy is restricted to in-frame clones and leaves out a portion. Seen here are 80,000 to 100,000 clones, roughly 94% observed once, and the top ten hold more than 0.15%. The CDR3 length is 13 residues. Germline V gene lookup returns CDR1 LNHDA and CDR2 SQIVND (reference sequence). Trimming stripped 3 bases from V and 4 bases from J, with 7 bases between. This sequence joins TRBV19 and TRBJ1-5, with a weak D call TRBD1 (5 bases). Sequencing used CD4+ or CD8+ T cells sorted from blood, obtained in a trial of the OX40 agonist ivuxolimab. This sequence originates from an adult with an advanced solid tumor such as melanoma, head and neck, liver or kidney cancer. CDR3 in DNA: TGTGCCAGTAGTATCAACAGGAATCAGCCCCAGCATTTT. This sequence encodes CASSINRNQPQHF.